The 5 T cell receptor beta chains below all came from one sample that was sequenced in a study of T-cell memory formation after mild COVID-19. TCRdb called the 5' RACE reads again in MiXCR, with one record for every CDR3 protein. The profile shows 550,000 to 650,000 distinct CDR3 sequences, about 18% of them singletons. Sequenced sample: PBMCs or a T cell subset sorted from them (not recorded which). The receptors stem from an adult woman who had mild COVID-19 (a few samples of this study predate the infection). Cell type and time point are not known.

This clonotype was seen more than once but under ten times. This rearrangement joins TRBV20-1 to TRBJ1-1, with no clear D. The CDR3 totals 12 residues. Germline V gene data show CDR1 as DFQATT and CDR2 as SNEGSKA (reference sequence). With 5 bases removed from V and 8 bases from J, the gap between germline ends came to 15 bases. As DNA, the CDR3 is TGCAGTGCTTACGGTGAAAGTATCGAAGCTTTCTTT. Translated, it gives CSAYGESIEAFF.

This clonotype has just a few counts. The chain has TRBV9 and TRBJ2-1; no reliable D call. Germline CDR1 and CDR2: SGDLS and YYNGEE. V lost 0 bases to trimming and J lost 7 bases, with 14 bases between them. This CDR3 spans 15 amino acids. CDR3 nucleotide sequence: TGTGCCAGCAGCGTAGACCCCCCCATGGGAAATGAGCAGTTCTTC. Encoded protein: CASSVDPPMGNEQFF. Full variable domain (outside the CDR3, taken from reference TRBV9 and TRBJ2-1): DSGVTQTPKHLITATGQRVTLRCSPRSGDLSVYWYQQSLDQGLQFLIQYYNGEERAKGNILERFSAQQFPDLHSELNLSSLELGDSALYFCASSVDPPMGNEQFFGPGTRLTVL.

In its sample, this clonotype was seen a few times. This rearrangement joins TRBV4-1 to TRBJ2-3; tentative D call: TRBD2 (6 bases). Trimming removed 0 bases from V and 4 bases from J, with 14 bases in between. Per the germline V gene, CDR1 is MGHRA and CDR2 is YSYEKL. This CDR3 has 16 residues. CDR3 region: CASSQESRGSPDTQYF. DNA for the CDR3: TGCGCCAGCAGCCAAGAATCCCGGGGGAGCCCAGATACGCAGTATTTT.

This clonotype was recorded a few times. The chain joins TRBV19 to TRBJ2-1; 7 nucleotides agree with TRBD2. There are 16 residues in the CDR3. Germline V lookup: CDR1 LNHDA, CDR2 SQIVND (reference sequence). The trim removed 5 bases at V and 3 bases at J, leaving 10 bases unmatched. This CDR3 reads CASSPVAGSYYNEQFF. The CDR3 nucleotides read TGTGCCAGTAGTCCGGTAGCGGGTAGCTACTACAATGAGCAGTTCTTC.

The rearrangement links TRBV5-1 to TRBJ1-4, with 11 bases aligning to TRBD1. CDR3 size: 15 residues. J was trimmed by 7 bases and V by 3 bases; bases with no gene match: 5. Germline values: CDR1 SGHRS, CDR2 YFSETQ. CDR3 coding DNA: TGCGCCAGCAGCTCCGGACAGGGGGCGCCTGAAAAACTGTTTTTT. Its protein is CASSSGQGAPEKLFF.